The table lists the clone carrying this TCR beta chain with many counts. The source of the sample is a study of T cells after yellow fever vaccination. Generation of TCR cDNA used 5'RACE template switching (which added a universal primer site and UMIs). TCRdb re-called the 5' RACE reads through MiXCR, storing one row per CDR3 protein. The data contain some 49,000 distinct CDR3 sequences, about 6.3% of them singletons. Broader study findings: On day 0, almost all vaccine-responding clonotypes were undetectable in sorted memory subsets. A large majority of primary-vaccination clones showed up again after the booster (about 97% CD4, around 90% CD8).

The sequences come from PBMCs, either bulk or a sorted T-cell subset (CD4+, CD8+, memory, or dextramer-sorted; not recorded which), collected 45 days after the yellow fever booster vaccination. This clonotype was sampled from a man aged 25-40 years who received the YFV17D yellow fever vaccine.

In DNA form, the CDR3 reads TGTGCCAGCAGGGGGGGTGGATCCTACGAGCAGTACTTC. Translating gives CASRGGGSYEQYF. The chain carries TRBV28 and TRBJ2-7, with a weak D call TRBD2 (6 bases). The V gene's germline CDR1 is MDHEN and CDR2 SYDVKM. The CDR3 loop spans 13 amino acids. V lost 6 bases and J 1 base, leaving 10 bases between the germline ends.